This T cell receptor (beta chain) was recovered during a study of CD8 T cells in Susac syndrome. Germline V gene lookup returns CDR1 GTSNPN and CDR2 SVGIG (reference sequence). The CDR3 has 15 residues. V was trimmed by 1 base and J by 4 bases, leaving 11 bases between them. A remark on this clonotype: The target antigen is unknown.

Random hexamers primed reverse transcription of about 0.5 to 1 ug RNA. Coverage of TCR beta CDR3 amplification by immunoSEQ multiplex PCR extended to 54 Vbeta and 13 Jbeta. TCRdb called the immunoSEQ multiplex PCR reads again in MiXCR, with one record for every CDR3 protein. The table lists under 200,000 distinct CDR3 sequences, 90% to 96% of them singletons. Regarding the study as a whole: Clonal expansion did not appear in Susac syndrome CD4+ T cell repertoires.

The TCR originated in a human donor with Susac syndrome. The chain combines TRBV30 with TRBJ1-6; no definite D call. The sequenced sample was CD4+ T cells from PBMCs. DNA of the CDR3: TGTGCCTGGAGTGCGGGCGAGAAGTATAATTCACCCCTCCACTTT. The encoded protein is CAWSAGEKYNSPLHF.